This T cell receptor (beta chain) came from a study of T cell changes during pregnancy in multiple sclerosis. The assay was immunoSEQ multiplex PCR, and TCRdb's table has in-frame clones only and misses some. The sample contains around 40,000 clones, approximately 93% of which appear only once. The V end lost 1 base, the J end lost 5 bases, and 8 bases lay between the germline ends. Per the germline V gene, CDR1 is SGHTA and CDR2 is FQGNSA. The CDR3 is 14 residues long. This chain joins TRBV7-2 and TRBJ1-4; D perhaps matches TRBD1 (6 bases). The receptor was isolated from a female donor with multiple sclerosis, enrolled in a pregnancy study. Sequences were derived from CD8+ T cells from peripheral blood mononuclear cells, sampled in the third trimester of pregnancy. The CDR3 is CASSLEGGNEKLFF. In DNA, the CDR3 is TGTGCCAGCAGCTTAGAGGGGGGGAATGAAAAACTGTTTTTT.